The clone carrying this T cell receptor (beta chain) was seen only a few times. Investigators excluded patients with uncontrolled infection, other autoimmune disease, pregnancy or lactation. The ends were cut back, 0 bases at V and 2 bases at J, with 10 bases in the middle. The CDR3 length is 15 residues. Germline V gene sequence: CDR1 LNHNV, CDR2 YYDKDF (reference sequence). The data are from a study of T cells in Graves' hyperthyroidism and ophthalmopathy. Researchers amplified the TCR beta CDR3 regions from RNA transcripts. First-round RT-PCR targeting the TCR CDR3 was performed with the HTBI primer set. MiXCR was run by TCRdb on the multiplex PCR reads, yielding one entry per CDR3 protein. The table has approximately 410,000 distinct CDR3 sequences, approximately 15% seen once.

The source of this sequence is a young man with Graves' ophthalmopathy. This chain connects TRBV15 to TRBJ1-2, with D perhaps matching TRBD1 (6 bases). Sequencing was performed on blood. The CDR3 spells CATSRDLGQNYGYTF. DNA for the CDR3: TGTGCCACCAGCAGAGATCTAGGACAGAACTATGGCTACACCTTC.